Each of the 25 T cell receptor beta chains below was sequenced from the same sample in a study of STAT5B mutations in CD4+ large granular lymphocyte leukemia. Using immunoSEQ multiplex PCR, the repertoire was profiled, and TCRdb retains in-frame clones only, with some absent. The sample holds some 45,000 clones, 80% to 90% seen once. The specimen was CD4+ T cells from blood buffy coats. The source is a human donor in good health.

V gene TRBV19 combines with J gene TRBJ1-1; TRBD1 is a possible D gene (5 bases). The CDR3 is 16 residues long. Germline V gene lookup returns CDR1 LNHDA and CDR2 SQIVND (reference sequence). V was shortened by 0 bases and J by 4 bases, with 15 bases between the two germline ends. CDR3: CASSIDVRRRGTEAFF. The CDR3 region has the DNA TGTGCCAGTAGTATAGATGTTAGAAGGAGGGGCACTGAAGCTTTCTTT.

This chain links TRBV19 with TRBJ2-5, with 7 bases identical to TRBD2. This CDR3 comprises 16 residues. Germline CDR1 and CDR2: LNHDA and SQIVND (reference sequence). Trimming cost V 4 bases and J 2 bases; bases outside gene matches: 10. The CDR3 region is CASSTLAALGQETQYF. Here the CDR3 DNA reads TGTGCCAGTAGTACCCTAGCGGCTCTCGGACAAGAGACCCAGTACTTC.

The chain has TRBV10-3 and TRBJ1-1, with a tentative D call TRBD1 (5 bases). The length of the CDR3 is 16 residues. The V end was cut by 2 bases, the J end by 0 bases, with 13 bases between. Germline V gene sequence: CDR1 ENHRY, CDR2 SYGVKD. CDR3 protein: CAISEPTVGMNTEAFF. CDR3 nucleotides: TGTGCCATCAGTGAGCCGACAGTTGGAATGAACACTGAAGCTTTCTTT.

The chain carries TRBV10-3 and TRBJ1-2, with a tentative D call TRBD1 (6 bases). This CDR3 is built from 15 residues. CDR1 is ENHRY, CDR2 SYGVKD, per germline. Trimming left V 3 bases short and J 2 bases short, with 13 bases between. For the CDR3, the DNA is TGTGCCATCAGTGATTCCGGACAGCCCAACTATGGCTACACCTTC. It encodes CAISDSGQPNYGYTF.

This chain connects TRBV7-2 to TRBJ2-6; 10 nucleotides align to TRBD2. The V and J ends lost 1 base and 2 bases, in that order; junction bases with no gene match: 5. Per germline, CDR1 SGHTA and CDR2 FQGNSA. This CDR3 contains 18 residues. The CDR3 DNA reads TGTGCCAGCAGCTTAGATAAGCGGGAGGGCCCTGGGGCCAACGTCCTGACTTTC. It codes for CASSLDKREGPGANVLTF.

This chain joins TRBV7-3 and TRBJ1-2; the match to TRBD1 covers 7 bases. The CDR3 is 14 residues long. CDR1 is SGHTA, CDR2 FQGTGA, per germline. With V trimmed by 5 bases and J by 6 bases, 9 bases remained unmatched. Here the CDR3 reads CASSPGHRGNGYTF. DNA for the CDR3: TGTGCCAGCAGCCCTGGACACAGGGGAAATGGCTACACCTTC.

V gene TRBV30 combines with J gene TRBJ1-1; D perhaps matches TRBD1 (5 bases). There are 13 residues in the CDR3. Germline V gene sequence: CDR1 GTSNPN, CDR2 SVGIG (reference sequence). V was shortened by 7 bases and J by 0 bases, with 12 bases between the two germline ends. The CDR3 is CASTGQLNTEAFF. CDR3 nucleotides: TGTGCCTCAACAGGACAATTGAACACTGAAGCTTTCTTT.

The rearrangement uses TRBV15 and TRBJ2-7, with 9 positions matching TRBD1. J gave up 6 bases and V 3 bases, and 12 bases lay outside the gene matches. This CDR3 spans 16 amino acids. CDR1 is LNHNV, CDR2 YYDKDF, per germline (reference sequence). CDR3 sequence: CATSSPGQGTGREQYF. As DNA, the CDR3 is TGTGCCACCAGCAGTCCGGGACAGGGAACGGGTCGCGAGCAGTACTTC.

This clone was observed a single time. The chain recombines TRBV4-1 with TRBJ1-4, with D maybe TRBD1 (5 bases). CDR1 MGHRA and CDR2 YSYEKL come from the germline V gene. Trimming removed 1 base from V and 0 bases from J, with 9 bases in between. CDR3 size: 16 residues. The CDR3 here is CASSQGTLATNEKLFF. DNA of the CDR3: TGCGCCAGCAGCCAAGGGACACTTGCAACTAATGAAAAACTGTTTTTT.

This clone was counted only a few times. J is TRBJ2-7 and V is TRBV11-2; the match to TRBD1 covers 8 bases. CDR3 length equals 14 residues. V shed 5 bases, J shed 2 bases, and the junction held 5 bases outside the gene matches. From germline, CDR1 is SGHAT and CDR2 FQNNGV. The CDR3 sequence: CASSRDRLPYEQYF. The DNA of the CDR3 is TGTGCCAGCAGCCGGGACAGGTTGCCCTACGAGCAGTACTTC.

CDR3 region: CASSLSISSNREQFF. CDR3 sequence (DNA): TGTGCCAGCAGCTTAAGTATATCCAGCAACCGAGAGCAGTTCTTC. J is TRBJ2-1 and V is TRBV7-2; D gene unclear. The CDR3 loop spans 15 amino acids. V was clipped by 2 bases and J by 10 bases, with 18 bases between them. From germline, CDR1 is SGHTA and CDR2 FQGNSA.

This chain connects TRBV6-5 to TRBJ1-2; D might be TRBD1 (5 bases). Trimming removed 6 bases at V and 8 bases at J, with 22 bases between. Germline-derived CDR1 and CDR2 are MNHEY and SVGAGI. The CDR3 is 15 residues long. CDR3 bases: TGTGCCAGCAGCCCTCGGGGGTCGGCGACGGGGGGCTACACCTTC. Amino acid sequence: CASSPRGSATGGYTF.

V and J are TRBV18 and TRBJ1-1; the D gene is possibly TRBD1 (5 bases). V was pared by 1 base and J by 5 bases, with 11 bases between. Germline values: CDR1 KGHSH, CDR2 LQKENI. The CDR3 totals 14 residues. The CDR3 reads CASSPLGGRTEAFF. The CDR3 DNA sequence: TGTGCCAGCTCACCACTGGGGGGAAGAACTGAAGCTTTCTTT.

The chain couples TRBV9 to TRBJ2-7; D is perhaps TRBD1 (6 bases). With 0 bases removed from V and 2 bases from J, the gap between germline ends came to 15 bases. CDR3 length: 16 residues. Per the germline V gene, CDR1 is SGDLS and CDR2 is YYNGEE. CDR3 coding DNA: TGTGCCAGCAGCGTAGGACCCGGGACACATCCCTACGAGCAGTACTTC. Translating it yields CASSVGPGTHPYEQYF.

The chain combines TRBV11-2 with TRBJ2-5; D remains unclear. With 5 bases removed from V and 2 bases from J, the gap between germline ends came to 21 bases. CDR3 length: 17 amino acids. Germline lookup yields CDR1 SGHAT and CDR2 FQNNGV. This chain's CDR3 is CASSPRPRSLIQETQYF. The CDR3 DNA reads TGTGCCAGCAGCCCACGCCCGAGGTCGCTTATTCAAGAGACCCAGTACTTC.

This clone is a singleton in its sample. J is TRBJ2-7 and V is TRBV4-1, with 7 nucleotides matching TRBD1. The CDR3 covers 16 residues. The junction had 9 bases not matched to a gene; V was cut back by 1 base and J by 3 bases. Germline CDR1 MGHRA, CDR2 YSYEKL. CDR3 in DNA: TGCGCCAGCAGCCAAGGTCACCGGGACAGACTCTACGAGCAGTACTTC. Amino acid sequence: CASSQGHRDRLYEQYF.

This chain links TRBV4-1 with TRBJ1-3, with D possibly matching TRBD1 (5 bases). CDR3 length: 15 amino acids. Looked up from germline, CDR1 is MGHRA and CDR2 is YSYEKL. The V end was cut by 0 bases, the J end by 2 bases, with 8 bases between. CDR3 loop: CASSQDRAAGNTIYF. CDR3 bases: TGCGCCAGCAGCCAAGACAGGGCTGCTGGAAACACCATATATTTT.

The V gene is TRBV5-8, the J gene TRBJ1-5, with TRBD1 matching 8 bases. Germline CDR1 SGHTS, CDR2 YDEGEE. The CDR3 has 16 residues. V was clipped by 3 bases and J by 4 bases; unmatched bases: 9. CDR3 in amino acids: CASSSQGAGVNQPQHF. The CDR3 bases are TGTGCCAGCAGCTCGCAGGGGGCAGGGGTGAATCAGCCCCAGCATTTT.

The J gene is TRBJ2-7, the V gene TRBV6-5, with a weak D call TRBD1 (6 bases). Germline V lookup: CDR1 MNHEY, CDR2 SVGAGI. V gave up 5 bases and J gave up 0 bases, with 11 bases separating them. This CDR3 region has 14 residues. CDR3 sequence: CASSQGSYSYEQYF. CDR3 nucleotides: TGTGCCAGCAGTCAGGGGTCGTACTCCTACGAGCAGTACTTC.

The V and J genes are TRBV30 and TRBJ1-1; D not certain. The CDR3 sequence is 13 residues long. Deletions cut 4 bases from V and 1 base from J, with 10 bases between. CDR1 GTSNPN and CDR2 SVGIG come from the germline V gene (reference sequence). The CDR3 sequence: CAWTRSGNTEAFF. The CDR3, as DNA: TGTGCCTGGACCCGTTCGGGGAACACTGAAGCTTTCTTT.

The CDR3 reads CASSLSGAGGVYEQYF. For the CDR3, the DNA is TGTGCCAGCAGTTTATCAGGAGCGGGGGGGGTCTACGAGCAGTACTTC. This chain uses TRBV27 with TRBJ2-7; 10 nucleotides align to TRBD2. Germline V gene lookup returns CDR1 MNHEY and CDR2 SMNVEV (reference sequence). The CDR3 loop spans 16 amino acids. V lost 0 bases and J lost 3; bases outside the gene matches: 5.

This rearrangement joins TRBV7-8 to TRBJ2-7; 7 positions match TRBD1. Germline trimming cut 5 bases from V and 0 bases from J; bases unmatched to any gene: 10. The CDR3 loop spans 16 amino acids. From germline, CDR1 is SGHVS and CDR2 FQNEAQ. The DNA of the CDR3 is TGTGCCAGCAGCCGAGTAGGGGGCCTTTTCTCCTACGAGCAGTACTTC. It specifies CASSRVGGLFSYEQYF.

The rearrangement uses TRBV5-1 and TRBJ2-1; perhaps D is TRBD1 or TRBD2 (7 bases each). Germline V gives CDR1 SGHRS, CDR2 YFSETQ. Trimming removed 0 bases at V and 4 bases at J, with 17 bases between. This CDR3 spans 17 amino acids. The CDR3 loop reads CASSLVQGGGFYNEQFF. CDR3 nucleotide sequence: TGCGCCAGCAGCTTGGTTCAGGGGGGGGGATTTTACAATGAGCAGTTCTTC.

The chain uses TRBV4-1 and TRBJ2-3; 14 bases align to TRBD2. CDR3 size: 19 residues. Germline-derived CDR1 and CDR2 are MGHRA and YSYEKL. The ends lost 0 bases at V and 6 bases at J; junction bases unmatched: 11. The CDR3 nucleotides are TGCGCCAGCAGCCAAGATACCCCGGGACTAGCGGGAGAAAGGGATACGCAGTATTTT. Translating gives CASSQDTPGLAGERDTQYF.

The count of this clone is one. The J gene is TRBJ2-7, the V gene TRBV6-1; D unresolved. In germline, CDR1 is MNHNS, CDR2 SASEGT. CDR3 length equals 14 residues. The ends were cut back, 2 bases at V and 2 bases at J, with 10 bases in the middle. Written as DNA, the CDR3 is TGTGCCAGCAGTGAACCCCTACGCCCCTACGAGCAGTACTTC. Its translation: CASSEPLRPYEQYF.